This T cell receptor beta chain derives from a study of OX40 agonist ivuxolimab in advanced cancers. The V gene lost 3 bases and the J gene lost 9 bases, with 16 bases spanning the gap. The CDR3 length is 14 residues. Germline V gene data show CDR1 as MNHNS and CDR2 as SASEGT. Here immunoSEQ multiplex PCR was the method, and the copy in TCRdb shows in-frame clones only, minus some. The top ten clones hold around 0.35% of a sample with about 79,000 clones, around 90% of them seen once. The sample here was CD4+ or CD8+ T cells sorted from blood, taken in a trial of the OX40 agonist ivuxolimab. The clonotype was recovered from an adult with an advanced solid tumor such as melanoma, head and neck, liver or kidney cancer. This chain joins TRBV6-1 and TRBJ2-3; weak D call: TRBD2 (6 bases). The chain's CDR3 is CASSDPIRRGTQYF. The CDR3 DNA reads TGTGCCAGCAGTGATCCTATCAGGCGGGGAACGCAGTATTTT.